The entry that follows covers one TCR beta chain sequence. The antigen is unknown. Trimming removed 6 bases at V and 4 bases at J, with 19 bases between. CDR1 is MDHEN, CDR2 SYDVKM, per germline. The CDR3 covers 16 residues. The sample originates from a study of STAT3 mutations in large granular lymphocyte leukemia. Study context: More than half of T-LGLL patients received immunosuppressive therapy.

Each sample's TCRbeta library yielded on average roughly 41,000 productive templates. The protocol was immunoSEQ multiplex PCR, while the TCRdb copy is restricted to in-frame clones and leaves out a portion. The profile shows several thousand clones, roughly 85% of them singletons. General study results and limits: Some patients had persisting codominant clonotypes that could mask small clones. Every T-cell large granular lymphocyte leukemia patient had at least one immunodominant TCR beta clonotype. No sample exists from the first appearance of each clone.

The origin of this receptor is a man aged 35-49 years with T-cell large granular lymphocyte leukemia. Some clones in this sample may be carry-over from other donors' samples. The chain is built from TRBV28 and TRBJ1-5; D not certain. The material sequenced was peripheral blood mononuclear cells. In DNA form, the CDR3 reads TGTGCCAGCAGCCGCTACGCGAGTATGGGAAATCAGCCCCAGCATTTT. This sequence encodes CASSRYASMGNQPQHF.